This T cell receptor (beta chain) stems from a study of blood T cells in healthy people across ages. Alongside a J-beta primer mix, a sample-barcoded 5' primer served in a second PCR lasting 7 to 11 cycles. One entry per CDR3 protein results from TCRdb running MiXCR on the 5' RACE reads. The sample has around 1,600,000 distinct CDR3 sequences; under 55% are singletons. The study's findings and limits: In older individuals, TCR beta diversity per million T cells was lower, falling roughly linearly with age.

For this clonotype: Its specificity is unknown.

Total RNA was extracted at no less than 6 micrograms per sample. Germline CDR1 and CDR2: SQVTM and ANQGSEA. Between the trimmed V and J ends, which lost 7 bases and 0 bases, there was a span of 13 bases. The CDR3 consists of 14 residues. The clonotype comes from a woman between 18 and 29 years old in good health. The sequencing sample was made of blood. V usage is TRBV29-1 and J usage is TRBJ2-1, with D tentatively TRBD1 (5 bases). The CDR3 is CSGSSGFSYNEQFF. In nucleotides, the CDR3 is TGCAGCGGTTCGTCAGGGTTCTCCTACAATGAGCAGTTCTTC.